Listed below are T cell receptor beta chains from one sample, sequenced in a study of CD8+ T cells in alopecia areata. Produced via immunoSEQ multiplex PCR; TCRdb's table is partial and in-frame only. The sample has about 220,000 clones, 50% to 70% seen once. The sequencing used CD4+ T cells sorted from blood, collected at week 4, from a patient treated with tofacitinib. The receptors shown here come from a human donor with alopecia areata. Both conserved end residues are part of each CDR3. Fields, in order: V gene, D gene, J gene, clone size, CDR3 DNA, CDR3 protein. D genes are given only for firm matches. Only some rows state a clone size, as once, few, many or a class for expanded clones.

>TRBV7-2|.|TRBJ2-5|.
TGTGCCAGCAGCTCCCCCGGTCCGGCCCAGTACTTC
CASSSPGPAQYF
>TRBV2|.|TRBJ2-5|.
TGTGCCAGCAGTGACGAAGGAGAGACCCAGTACTTC
CASSDEGETQYF
>TRBV29-1|.|TRBJ1-5|.
TGCAGCGTTGGGGGTAGGGATCAGCCCCAGCATTTT
CSVGGRDQPQHF
>TRBV29-1|TRBD2|TRBJ2-1|.
TGCAGCGCCCGACTAGCGGGGGGCCCTAGCTCCTACAATGAGCAGTTCTTC
CSARLAGGPSSYNEQFF
>TRBV29-1|TRBD1|TRBJ2-5|.
TGCAGCGTTGAAATTGGTCAGGGGGCAAGAGAGACCCAGTACTTC
CSVEIGQGARETQYF
>TRBV29-1|.|TRBJ2-7|few
TGCAGCGTGGGACACGACTACGAGCAGTACTTC
CSVGHDYEQYF
>TRBV7-9|TRBD1|TRBJ1-2|.
TGTGCCAGCAGCTTAGGGGACAGGGGAAGAGTCGGCTACACCTTC
CASSLGDRGRVGYTF
>TRBV5-1|.|TRBJ1-1|.
TGCGCCAGCAGCGCTAGCGGGGGGCGTTCGACTGAAGCTTTCTTT
CASSASGGRSTEAFF
>TRBV27|.|TRBJ2-1|few
TGTGCCAGCAGTGAACGACCGGGACTAGGGGGCTGGGTTGGGGGCCGGAATGAGCAGTTCTTC
CASSERPGLGGWVGGRNEQFF
>TRBV4-3|.|TRBJ2-2|few
TGCGCCAGCAGCCAAGATCCAGCGCCCGGGGAGCTGTTTTTT
CASSQDPAPGELFF
>TRBV7-9|.|TRBJ2-3|few
TGTGCCAGCAAAAGGGACTCCGTAGATACGCAGTATTTT
CASKRDSVDTQYF
>TRBV18|.|TRBJ1-5|.
TGTGCCAGCTCACCCGGAGGAAGACAGCCCCAGCATTTT
CASSPGGRQPQHF
>TRBV30|.|TRBJ1-6|.
TGTGCCTGGAGTTCACAACCGTACAATTCACCCCTCCACTTT
CAWSSQPYNSPLHF
>TRBV7-2|.|TRBJ1-1|.
TGTGCCAGCAGCTCCCCTGTAGCTCGAGGTGAAGCTTTCTTT
CASSSPVARGEAFF
>TRBV18|.|TRBJ2-7|.
TGTGCCAGCTCACCCTCTGCTGCTAGCGAGCAGTACTTC
CASSPSAASEQYF
>TRBV5-6|TRBD2|TRBJ2-1|.
TGTGCCAGCAGCCCCGGGACTAACAATGAGCAGTTCTTC
CASSPGTNNEQFF
>TRBV2|.|TRBJ1-2|.
TGTGCCAGCACTCAAAGGGGTAGTGGGGGTGGCTACACCTTC
CASTQRGSGGGYTF
>TRBV25-1|.|TRBJ2-7|few
TGTGCCAGCAGCAGAGCGCGGGAGCAGTACTTC
CASSRAREQYF
>TRBV30|.|TRBJ1-2|.
TGTGCCTGGGGTGTGCTCCAGGGGATGGTTGGCTACACCTTC
CAWGVLQGMVGYTF
>TRBV10-3|.|TRBJ2-1|few
TGTGCCATCAGTTTGGGCGGACGACCGAGCTCCTACAATGAGCAGTTCTTC
CAISLGGRPSSYNEQFF
>TRBV2|TRBD1|TRBJ2-1|.
TGTGCCAGCAGTCCTGGACAGGGATCATACAATGAGCAGTTCTTC
CASSPGQGSYNEQFF
>TRBV30|.|TRBJ1-1|.
TGTGCCTGGAGTGTACGGCACGGAGCTTTCTTT
CAWSVRHGAFF
>TRBV4-3|.|TRBJ1-6|.
TGCGCCAGCAGCCTATCCCTTAATTCACCCCTCCACTTT
CASSLSLNSPLHF
>TRBV9|.|TRBJ1-2|many
TGTGCCAGCAGCGTAGAGATGAACTATGGCTACACCTTC
CASSVEMNYGYTF
>TRBV4-3|TRBD1|TRBJ1-1|.
TGCGCCAGCAGCCAAGGACAGGGAAGAACTGAAGCTTTCTTT
CASSQGQGRTEAFF
>TRBV6-5|.|TRBJ2-1|.
TGTGCCAGCAGCCCCCCAGGGATCGTCTACAATGAGCAGTTCTTC
CASSPPGIVYNEQFF
>TRBV4-3|.|TRBJ1-1|.
TGCGCCAGCAGCTCACAGACCCAGGGGAACACTGAAGCTTTCTTT
CASSSQTQGNTEAFF
>TRBV7-2|.|TRBJ1-4|.
TGTGCCAGCAGCCGAACGGCTCTCCAGACTAATGAAAAACTGTTTTTT
CASSRTALQTNEKLFF
>TRBV7-2|TRBD1|TRBJ2-3|few
TGTGCCAGCAGCCCACAGGGGGTTAGGGCAGATACGCAGTATTTT
CASSPQGVRADTQYF
>TRBV5-1|TRBD1|TRBJ2-1|.
TGCGCCAGCAGTTCCGGACAGGGGGGTAATGAGCAGTTCTTC
CASSSGQGGNEQFF
>TRBV11-2|.|TRBJ2-3|few
TGTGCCAGCAGCCATAGCATCGGTACGCAGTATTTT
CASSHSIGTQYF
>TRBV11-2|TRBD2|TRBJ2-1|few
TGTGCCAGCAGCTTAGCGGGGGGGATCGGAAGCAATGAGCAGTTCTTC
CASSLAGGIGSNEQFF
>TRBV27|.|TRBJ2-2|.
TGTGCCAGCAGTTTAAGGGGGTTGACCGGGGAGCTGTTTTTT
CASSLRGLTGELFF
>TRBV7-8|.|TRBJ2-7|.
TGTGCCAGCAGCCCCCGAGAGATGTCCTACGAGCAGTACTTC
CASSPREMSYEQYF
>TRBV25-1|TRBD1|TRBJ1-1|.
TGTGCCAGCAGTGCGGACAGGGGGCTTGGTTATATGAACACTGAAGCTTTCTTT
CASSADRGLGYMNTEAFF
>TRBV7-2|.|TRBJ2-4|.
TGTGCCAGCAGCTTAGTGGGGGGCTCGGCCAAAAACATTCAGTACTTC
CASSLVGGSAKNIQYF
>TRBV7-2|.|TRBJ2-7|few
TGTGCCAGCAGCTTACGCTCCGCAGGCGACTACGAGCAGTACTTC
CASSLRSAGDYEQYF
>TRBV6-6|.|TRBJ2-3|.
TGTGCCAGCAGTCTCCTGAGACTCGATACGCAGTATTTT
CASSLLRLDTQYF
>TRBV15|.|TRBJ2-7|.
TGTGCCACCAGGGCCATAGACCTCTCCTACGAGCAGTACTTC
CATRAIDLSYEQYF
>TRBV5-6|TRBD2|TRBJ2-1|few
TGTGCCAGCAGCTTTAAGCGGGGGGGCAATGAGCAGTTCTTC
CASSFKRGGNEQFF
>TRBV5-1|.|TRBJ2-1|.
TGCGCCAGCAGCTTGGCCATGGGCTCCTACAATGAGCAGTTCTTC
CASSLAMGSYNEQFF
>TRBV7-2|.|TRBJ1-4|few
TGTGCCAGCAGCACTCACCCAACTAATGAAAAACTGTTTTTT
CASSTHPTNEKLFF
>TRBV15|.|TRBJ2-1|.
TGTGCCACCAGCAGAGACAGGTACAATGAGCAGTTCTTC
CATSRDRYNEQFF
>TRBV4-3|.|TRBJ1-2|few
TGCGCCAGCAGCCAAACAGGGATCTATGGCTACACCTTC
CASSQTGIYGYTF
>TRBV27|.|TRBJ1-6|.
TGTGCCAGCAGTCAACAGGCGTCAAATTCACCCCTCCACTTT
CASSQQASNSPLHF
>TRBV29-1|TRBD1|TRBJ2-7|.
TGCAGCGTAAAGACAGGGATCGACGAGCAGTACTTC
CSVKTGIDEQYF
>TRBV7-2|.|TRBJ2-1|.
TGTGCCAGCAGCTCCGACTGGACTTACAATGAGCAGTTCTTC
CASSSDWTYNEQFF
>TRBV5-1|.|TRBJ1-1|few
TGCGCCAGCAGCTCTTCCAGGAACACTGAAGCTTTCTTT
CASSSSRNTEAFF
>TRBV5-1|.|TRBJ1-2|.
TGCGCCAGCAGCTTGGTGGCAGGGCAGGGCTACACCTTC
CASSLVAGQGYTF
>TRBV7-6|TRBD2|TRBJ2-5|few
TGTGCCAGCAGGGGGACTAGCGGGGGGTTTCAAGAGACCCAGTACTTC
CASRGTSGGFQETQYF
>TRBV13|.|TRBJ2-6|.
TGTGCCAGCAGCTTATCCCGATCCGGGGCCAACGTCCTGACTTTC
CASSLSRSGANVLTF
>TRBV18|.|TRBJ1-5|.
TGTGCCAGCTCACCGGATGTTAATCAGCCCCAGCATTTT
CASSPDVNQPQHF
>TRBV30|TRBD1|TRBJ2-7|once
TGTGCCTGGCAGGGGGACCCCTACGAGCAGTACTTC
CAWQGDPYEQYF
>TRBV7-2|TRBD1|TRBJ2-4|few
TGTGCCAGCAGCTTACCGGGACAGGGAAACATTCAGTACTTC
CASSLPGQGNIQYF
>TRBV4-1|.|TRBJ2-2|few
TGCGCCAGCAGCCAAGACCGGACATCTTACACCGGGGAGCTGTTTTTT
CASSQDRTSYTGELFF
>TRBV29-1|.|TRBJ2-7|.
TGCAGCGTTGAAGACTACTCCTACGAGCAGTACTTC
CSVEDYSYEQYF